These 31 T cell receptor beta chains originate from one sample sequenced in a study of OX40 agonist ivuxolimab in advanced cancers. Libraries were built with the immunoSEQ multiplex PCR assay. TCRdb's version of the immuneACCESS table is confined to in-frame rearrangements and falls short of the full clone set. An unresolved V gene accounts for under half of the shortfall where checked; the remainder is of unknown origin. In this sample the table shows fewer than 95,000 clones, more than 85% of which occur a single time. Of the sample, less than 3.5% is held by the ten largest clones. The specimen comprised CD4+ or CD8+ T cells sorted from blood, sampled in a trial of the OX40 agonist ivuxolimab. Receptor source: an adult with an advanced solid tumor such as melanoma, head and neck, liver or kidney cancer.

CDR3 sequence: CASSVPLAGGKNTGELFF. In DNA form, the CDR3 reads TGTGCCAGCAGCGTACCCCTAGCGGGGGGTAAGAACACCGGGGAGCTGTTTTTT. The J gene is TRBJ2-2, the V gene TRBV9, with 11 bases lining up with TRBD2. The CDR3 consists of 18 residues. Germline CDR1 reads SGDLS; CDR2 reads YYNGEE. V lost 1 base, J lost 1 base, and 6 bases stayed unmatched. Full variable domain (outside the CDR3, taken from reference TRBV9 and TRBJ2-2): DSGVTQTPKHLITATGQRVTLRCSPRSGDLSVYWYQQSLDQGLQFLIQYYNGEERAKGNILERFSAQQFPDLHSELNLSSLELGDSALYFCASSVPLAGGKNTGELFFGEGSRLTVL.

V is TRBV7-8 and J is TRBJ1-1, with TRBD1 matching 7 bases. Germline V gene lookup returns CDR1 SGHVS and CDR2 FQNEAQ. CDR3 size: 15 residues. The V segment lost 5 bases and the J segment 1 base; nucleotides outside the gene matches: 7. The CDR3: CASSRERTGNTEAFF. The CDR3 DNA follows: TGTGCCAGCAGCCGAGAACGGACAGGGAACACTGAAGCTTTCTTT.

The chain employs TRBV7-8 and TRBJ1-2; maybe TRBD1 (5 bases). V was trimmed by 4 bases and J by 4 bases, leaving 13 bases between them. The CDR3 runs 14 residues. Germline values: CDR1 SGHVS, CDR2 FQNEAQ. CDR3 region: CASSSGTRGYGYTF. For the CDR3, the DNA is TGTGCCAGCAGCTCAGGGACTCGTGGCTATGGCTACACCTTC.

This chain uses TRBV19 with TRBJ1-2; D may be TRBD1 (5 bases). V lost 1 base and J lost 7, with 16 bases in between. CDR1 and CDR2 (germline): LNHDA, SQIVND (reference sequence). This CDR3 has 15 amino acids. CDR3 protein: CASSIGGPLWSGYTF. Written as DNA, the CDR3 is TGTGCCAGTAGTATAGGGGGACCGCTTTGGAGTGGCTACACCTTC.

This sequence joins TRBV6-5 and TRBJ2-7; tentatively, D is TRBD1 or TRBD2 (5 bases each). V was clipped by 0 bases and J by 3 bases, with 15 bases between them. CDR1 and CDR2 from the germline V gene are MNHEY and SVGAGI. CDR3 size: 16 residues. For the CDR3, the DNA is TGTGCCAGCAGTTACTCCACGGGGCAGACCTTCTACGAGCAGTACTTC. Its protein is CASSYSTGQTFYEQYF.

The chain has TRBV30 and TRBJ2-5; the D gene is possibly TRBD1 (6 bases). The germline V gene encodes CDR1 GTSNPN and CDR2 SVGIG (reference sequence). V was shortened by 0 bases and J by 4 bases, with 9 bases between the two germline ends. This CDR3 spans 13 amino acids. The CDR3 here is CAWSVGGRETQYF. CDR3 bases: TGTGCCTGGAGTGTAGGGGGACGAGAGACCCAGTACTTC.

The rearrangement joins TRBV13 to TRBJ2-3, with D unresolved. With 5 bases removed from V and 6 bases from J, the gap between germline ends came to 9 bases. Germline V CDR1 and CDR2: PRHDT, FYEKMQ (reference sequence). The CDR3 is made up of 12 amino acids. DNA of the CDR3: TGTGCCAGCAGCCCGACCTATGATACGCAGTATTTT. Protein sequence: CASSPTYDTQYF.

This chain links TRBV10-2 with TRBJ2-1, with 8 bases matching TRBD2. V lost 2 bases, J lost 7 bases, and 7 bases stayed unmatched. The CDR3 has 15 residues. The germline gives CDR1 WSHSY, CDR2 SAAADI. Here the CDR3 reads CASSEGGRPGNEQFF. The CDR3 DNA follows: TGCGCCAGCAGTGAGGGCGGGAGGCCAGGGAATGAGCAGTTCTTC.

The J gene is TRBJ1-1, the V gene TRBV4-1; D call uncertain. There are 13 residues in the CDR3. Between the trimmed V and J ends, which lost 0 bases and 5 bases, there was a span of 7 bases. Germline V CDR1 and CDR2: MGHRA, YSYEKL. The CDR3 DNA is TGCGCCAGCAGCCAAGATAGTAGAACTGAAGCTTTCTTT. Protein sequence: CASSQDSRTEAFF.

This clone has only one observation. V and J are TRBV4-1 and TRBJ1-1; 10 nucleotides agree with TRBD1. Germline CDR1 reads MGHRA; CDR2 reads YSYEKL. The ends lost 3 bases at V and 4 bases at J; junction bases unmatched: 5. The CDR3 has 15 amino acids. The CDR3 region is CASSQDRGSPTEAFF. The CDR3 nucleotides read TGCGCCAGCAGCCAGGACAGGGGGTCGCCCACTGAAGCTTTCTTT.

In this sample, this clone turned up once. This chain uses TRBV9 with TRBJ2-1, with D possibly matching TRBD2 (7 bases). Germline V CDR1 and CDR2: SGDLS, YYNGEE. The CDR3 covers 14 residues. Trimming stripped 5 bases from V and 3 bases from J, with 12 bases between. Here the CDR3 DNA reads TGTGCCAGCAGTGGGGGGGCCGTCTACAATGAGCAGTTCTTC. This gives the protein CASSGGAVYNEQFF.

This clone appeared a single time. This CDR3 is CASSQGRRTESEQYF. CDR3 coding DNA: TGCGCCAGCAGTCAGGGCCGACGAACTGAATCCGAGCAGTACTTC. This sequence joins TRBV23-1 and TRBJ2-7; D unresolved. TRBV23-1 is sorted into the ORF group, with uncertain function. CDR3 length: 15 amino acids. Trimming cost V 3 bases and J 6 bases, with 18 bases left between them.

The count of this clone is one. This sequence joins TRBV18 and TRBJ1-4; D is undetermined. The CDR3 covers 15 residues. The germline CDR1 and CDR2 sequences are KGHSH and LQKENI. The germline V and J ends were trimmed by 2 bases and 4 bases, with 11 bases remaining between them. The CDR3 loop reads CASSPGQVDNEKLFF. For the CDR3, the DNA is TGTGCCAGCTCACCAGGGCAGGTGGATAATGAAAAACTGTTTTTT.

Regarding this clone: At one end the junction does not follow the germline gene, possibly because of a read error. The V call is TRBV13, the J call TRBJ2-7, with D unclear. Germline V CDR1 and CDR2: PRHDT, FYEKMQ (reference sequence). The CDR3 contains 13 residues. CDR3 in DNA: TGTGCCGGCAGCCGCGAACAGAACTACGAGCAGTACTTC. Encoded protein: CAGSREQNYEQYF.

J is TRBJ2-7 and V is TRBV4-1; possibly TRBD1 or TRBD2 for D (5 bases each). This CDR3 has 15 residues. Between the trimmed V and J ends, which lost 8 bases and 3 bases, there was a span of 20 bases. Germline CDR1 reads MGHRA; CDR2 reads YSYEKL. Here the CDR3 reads CASAEGPSAYYEQYF. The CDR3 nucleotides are TGCGCCAGCGCCGAGGGACCCTCAGCCTACTACGAGCAGTACTTC.

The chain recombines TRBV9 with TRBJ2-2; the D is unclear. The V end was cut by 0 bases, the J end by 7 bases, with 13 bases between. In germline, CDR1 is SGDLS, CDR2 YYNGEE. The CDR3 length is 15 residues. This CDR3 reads CASSVGPQRVGELFF. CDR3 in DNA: TGTGCCAGCAGCGTAGGCCCCCAAAGGGTCGGGGAGCTGTTTTTT.

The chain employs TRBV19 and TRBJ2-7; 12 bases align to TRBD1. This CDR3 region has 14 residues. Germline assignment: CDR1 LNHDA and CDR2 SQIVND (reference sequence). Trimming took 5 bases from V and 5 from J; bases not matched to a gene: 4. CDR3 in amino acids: CASSVGTGGNEQYF. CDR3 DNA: TGTGCCAGTAGTGTCGGGACAGGGGGCAACGAGCAGTACTTC.

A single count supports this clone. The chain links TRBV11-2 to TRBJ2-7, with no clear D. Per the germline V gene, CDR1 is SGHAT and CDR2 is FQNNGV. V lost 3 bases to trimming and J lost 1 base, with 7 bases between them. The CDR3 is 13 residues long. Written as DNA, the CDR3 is TGTGCCAGCAGCTTTGGCTATTCCTACGAGCAGTACTTC. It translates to CASSFGYSYEQYF.

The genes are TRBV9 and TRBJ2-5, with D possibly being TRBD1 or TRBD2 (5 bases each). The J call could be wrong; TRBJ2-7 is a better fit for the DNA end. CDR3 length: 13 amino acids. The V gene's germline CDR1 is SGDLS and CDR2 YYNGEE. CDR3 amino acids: CASSPGLTYEQYF. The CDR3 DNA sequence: TGTGCCAGCAGCCCGGGGCTCACCTACGAGCAGTACTTC.

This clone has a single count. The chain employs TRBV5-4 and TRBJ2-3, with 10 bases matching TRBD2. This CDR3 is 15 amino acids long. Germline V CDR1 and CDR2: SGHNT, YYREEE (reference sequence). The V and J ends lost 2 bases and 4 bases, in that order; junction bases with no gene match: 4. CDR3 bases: TGTGCCAGCAGCTTAGGCCTAGCGGGAGCAGATACGCAGTATTTT. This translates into CASSLGLAGADTQYF.

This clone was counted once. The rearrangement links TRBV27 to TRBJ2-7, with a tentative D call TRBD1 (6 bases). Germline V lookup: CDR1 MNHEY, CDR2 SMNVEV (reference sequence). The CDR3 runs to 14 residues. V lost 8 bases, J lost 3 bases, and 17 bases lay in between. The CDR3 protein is CASGEGGSSYEQYF. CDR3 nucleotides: TGTGCCAGCGGGGAAGGGGGATCGAGCTACGAGCAGTACTTC.

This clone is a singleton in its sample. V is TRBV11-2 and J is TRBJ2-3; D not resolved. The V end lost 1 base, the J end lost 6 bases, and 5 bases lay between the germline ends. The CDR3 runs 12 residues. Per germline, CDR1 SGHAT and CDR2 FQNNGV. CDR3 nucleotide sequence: TGTGCCAGCAGCTTAGGAGGTGATACGCAGTATTTT. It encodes CASSLGGDTQYF.

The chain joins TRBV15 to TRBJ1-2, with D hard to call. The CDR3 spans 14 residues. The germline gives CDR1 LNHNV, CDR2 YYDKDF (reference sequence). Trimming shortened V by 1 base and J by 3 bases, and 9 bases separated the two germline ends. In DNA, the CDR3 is TGTGCCACCAGCAGAGGTAGGACCGACTATGGCTACACCTTC. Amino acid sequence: CATSRGRTDYGYTF.

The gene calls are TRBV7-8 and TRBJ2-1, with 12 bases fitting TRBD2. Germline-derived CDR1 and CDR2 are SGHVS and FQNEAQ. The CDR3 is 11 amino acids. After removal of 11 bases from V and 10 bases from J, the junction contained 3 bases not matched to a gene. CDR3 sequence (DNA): TGTGCCTCGGGGACTAGCGGGGAGCAGTTCTTC. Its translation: CASGTSGEQFF.

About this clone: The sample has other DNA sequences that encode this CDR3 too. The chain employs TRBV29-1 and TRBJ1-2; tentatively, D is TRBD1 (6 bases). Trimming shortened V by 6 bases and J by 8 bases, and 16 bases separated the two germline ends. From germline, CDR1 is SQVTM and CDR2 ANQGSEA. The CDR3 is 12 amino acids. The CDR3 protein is CSVVGTGYGYTF. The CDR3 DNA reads TGCAGCGTCGTGGGTACAGGGTACGGCTACACCTTC.

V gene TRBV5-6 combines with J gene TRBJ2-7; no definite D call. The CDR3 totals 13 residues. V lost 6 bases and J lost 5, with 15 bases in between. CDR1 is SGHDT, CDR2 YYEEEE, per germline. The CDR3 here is CASTRPVVDEQYF. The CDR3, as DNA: TGTGCCAGCACCCGTCCCGTGGTAGACGAGCAGTACTTC.

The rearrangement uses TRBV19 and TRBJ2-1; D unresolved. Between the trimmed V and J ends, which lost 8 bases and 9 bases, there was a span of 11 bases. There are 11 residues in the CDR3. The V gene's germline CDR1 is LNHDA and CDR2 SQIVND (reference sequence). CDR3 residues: CASGPEFEQFF. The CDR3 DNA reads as TGTGCCAGTGGCCCCGAGTTTGAGCAGTTCTTC.

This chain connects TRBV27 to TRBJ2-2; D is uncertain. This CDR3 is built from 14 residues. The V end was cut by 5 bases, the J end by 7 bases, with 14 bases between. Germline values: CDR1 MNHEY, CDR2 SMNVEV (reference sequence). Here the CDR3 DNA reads TGTGCCAGCAGTCCCCGGCGGTACAACGGGGAGCTGTTTTTT. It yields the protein CASSPRRYNGELFF.

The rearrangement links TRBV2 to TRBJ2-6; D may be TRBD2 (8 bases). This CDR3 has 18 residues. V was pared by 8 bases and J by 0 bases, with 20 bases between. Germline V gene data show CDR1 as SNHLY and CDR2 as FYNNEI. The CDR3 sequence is CASLIAGQRSSGANVLTF. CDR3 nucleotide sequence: TGTGCCAGCTTAATAGCGGGACAGCGCTCCTCTGGGGCCAACGTCCTGACTTTC.

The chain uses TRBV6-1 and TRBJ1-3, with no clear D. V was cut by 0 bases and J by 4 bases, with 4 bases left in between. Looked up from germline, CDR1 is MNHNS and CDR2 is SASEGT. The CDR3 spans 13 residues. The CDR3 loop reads CASSEAVGNTIYF. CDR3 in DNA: TGTGCCAGCAGTGAAGCAGTCGGAAACACCATATATTTT.

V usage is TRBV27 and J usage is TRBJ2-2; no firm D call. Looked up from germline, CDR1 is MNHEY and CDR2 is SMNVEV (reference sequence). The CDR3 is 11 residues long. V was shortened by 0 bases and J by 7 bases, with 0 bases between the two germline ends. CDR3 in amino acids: CASSLSGELFF. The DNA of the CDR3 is TGTGCCAGCAGTTTATCCGGGGAGCTGTTTTTT.